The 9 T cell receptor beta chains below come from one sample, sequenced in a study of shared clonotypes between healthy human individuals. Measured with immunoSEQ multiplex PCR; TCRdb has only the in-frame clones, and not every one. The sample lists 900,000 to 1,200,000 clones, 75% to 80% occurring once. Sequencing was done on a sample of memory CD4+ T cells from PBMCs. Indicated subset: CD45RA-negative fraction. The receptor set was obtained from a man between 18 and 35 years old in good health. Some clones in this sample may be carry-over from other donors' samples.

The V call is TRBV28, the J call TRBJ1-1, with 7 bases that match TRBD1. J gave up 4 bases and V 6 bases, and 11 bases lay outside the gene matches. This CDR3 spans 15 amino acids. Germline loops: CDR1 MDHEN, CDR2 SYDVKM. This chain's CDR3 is CASRDIGAGGTEAFF. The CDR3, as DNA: TGTGCCAGCAGGGACATTGGGGCAGGGGGCACTGAAGCTTTCTTT.

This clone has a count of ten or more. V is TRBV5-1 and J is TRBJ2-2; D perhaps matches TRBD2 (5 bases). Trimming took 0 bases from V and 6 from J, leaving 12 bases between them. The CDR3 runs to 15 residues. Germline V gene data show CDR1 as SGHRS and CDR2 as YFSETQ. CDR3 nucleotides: TGCGCCAGCAGCTTGGAGCTCGAGAGGGCCGGGGAGCTGTTTTTT. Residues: CASSLELERAGELFF.

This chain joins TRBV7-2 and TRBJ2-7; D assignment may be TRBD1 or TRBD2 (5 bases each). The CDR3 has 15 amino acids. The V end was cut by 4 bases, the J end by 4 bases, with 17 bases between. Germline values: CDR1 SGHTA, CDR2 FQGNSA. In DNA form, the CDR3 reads TGTGCCAGCAGCTCTGGGGCAGGGAGTTTTTACGAGCAGTACTTC. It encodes CASSSGAGSFYEQYF. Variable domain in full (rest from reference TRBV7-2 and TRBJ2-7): GAGVSQSPSNKVTEKGKDVELRCDPISGHTALYWYRQSLGQGLEFLIYFQGNSAPDKSGLPSDRFSAERTGGSVSTLTIQRTQQEDSAVYLCASSSGAGSFYEQYFGPGTRLTVT.

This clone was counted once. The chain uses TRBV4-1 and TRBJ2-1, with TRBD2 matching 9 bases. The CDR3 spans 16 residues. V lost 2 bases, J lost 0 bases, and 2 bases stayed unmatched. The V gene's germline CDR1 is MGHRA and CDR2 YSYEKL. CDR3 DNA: TGCGCCAGCAGCCAACCAGCGGGAGGCTCCTACAATGAGCAGTTCTTC. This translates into CASSQPAGGSYNEQFF.

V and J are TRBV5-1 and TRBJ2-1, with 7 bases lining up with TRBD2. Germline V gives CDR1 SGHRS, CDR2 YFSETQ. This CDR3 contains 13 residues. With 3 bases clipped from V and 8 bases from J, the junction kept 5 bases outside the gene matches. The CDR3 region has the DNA TGCGCCAGCAGCTCCGGGAGCGGGGATGAGCAGTTCTTC. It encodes CASSSGSGDEQFF.

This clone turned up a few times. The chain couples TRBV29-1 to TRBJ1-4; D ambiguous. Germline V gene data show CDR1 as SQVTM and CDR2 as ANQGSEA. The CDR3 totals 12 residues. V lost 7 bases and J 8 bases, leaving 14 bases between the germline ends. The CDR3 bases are TGCAGCGCCCTGCAAGAGGACGAAAAACTGTTTTTT. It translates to CSALQEDEKLFF.

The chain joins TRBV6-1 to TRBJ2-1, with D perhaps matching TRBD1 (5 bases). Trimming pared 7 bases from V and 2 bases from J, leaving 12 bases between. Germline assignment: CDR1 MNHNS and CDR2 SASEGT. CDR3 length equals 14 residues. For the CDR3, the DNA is TGTGCCAGCATCTACAGGAGCACCTACAATGAGCAGTTCTTC. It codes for CASIYRSTYNEQFF.

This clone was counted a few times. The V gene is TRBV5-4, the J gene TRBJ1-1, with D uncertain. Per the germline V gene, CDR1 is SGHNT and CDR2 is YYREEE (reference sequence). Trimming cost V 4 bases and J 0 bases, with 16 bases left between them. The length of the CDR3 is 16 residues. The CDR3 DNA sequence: TGTGCCAGCAGCAGTAAGAGGGTCAGGCTGAACACTGAAGCTTTCTTT. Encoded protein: CASSSKRVRLNTEAFF.

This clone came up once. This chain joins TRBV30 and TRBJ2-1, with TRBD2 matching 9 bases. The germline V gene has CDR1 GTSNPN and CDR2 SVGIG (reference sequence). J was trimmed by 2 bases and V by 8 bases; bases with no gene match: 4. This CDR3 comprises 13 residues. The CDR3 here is CAGSGGPYNEQFF. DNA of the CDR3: TGTGCCGGTAGCGGGGGTCCCTACAATGAGCAGTTCTTC.